The rows below give T cell receptor beta chains drawn from one sample of a study of blood T cell repertoires in COVID-19. The protocol was immunoSEQ multiplex PCR, while the TCRdb copy is restricted to in-frame clones and leaves out a portion. The sample lists 210,000 or so clones; roughly nine tenths were seen once. Sequenced material: peripheral blood. Receptor source: a woman between 50 and 59 years old with acute or convalescent COVID-19. CDR3s leave out the opening cysteine and the closing phenylalanine or tryptophan. A D gene is named only where the DNA matches it firmly.

v_gene	d_gene	j_gene	CDR3aa
TRBV7-2	NA	TRBJ1-1	ASSFPGANTEAF
TRBV5-7	TRBD1	TRBJ2-7	ASSALRDSKKYEQY
TRBV14	NA	TRBJ1-3	ASSRSGGVNTIY
TRBV6-5	NA	TRBJ1-1	ASSYWGENTEAF
TRBV27	NA	TRBJ2-3	ASSRSGSPYTQY
TRBV3-1/TRBV3-2	NA	TRBJ1-4	ASSHRGDEKLF
TRBV13	NA	TRBJ2-5	ASSLYRFGGETQY
TRBV19	TRBD2	TRBJ2-5	ASSISLAGRETQY
TRBV6-5	NA	TRBJ2-3	ASTSKPTSDTQY
TRBV12-3/TRBV12-4	NA	TRBJ1-6	ASSNNNSPLH
TRBV6-2/TRBV6-3	NA	TRBJ1-2	ASSYSGLGLLYGYT
TRBV7-2	NA	TRBJ1-1	ASSTRANTEAF
TRBV18	NA	TRBJ1-1	ASSGQSNTEAF
TRBV4-1	NA	TRBJ2-5	ASSHFDMAQGSETQY
TRBV2	TRBD2	TRBJ2-5	ASTGTSWEETQY
TRBV6-6	TRBD2	TRBJ2-2	ASSRGRTSGIVGELF
TRBV10-3	TRBD2	TRBJ2-1	AINPGRGESSYNEQF
TRBV7-2	NA	TRBJ1-1	ASSPQGSDTEAF
TRBV3-1/TRBV3-2	TRBD1	TRBJ1-6	ASRSRDRGNSPLH
TRBV5-4	NA	TRBJ1-4	ASSSQGSEKLF
TRBV9	NA	TRBJ1-2	ASSVGSLFYGYT
TRBV5-5	TRBD2	TRBJ2-1	ASSSGLGVHEQF
TRBV10-3	NA	TRBJ2-1	AISPDTYNEQF
TRBV18	NA	TRBJ1-2	ASSPLRSGLHYGYT
TRBV10-3	TRBD2	TRBJ2-1	AISDLAGGPNNEQF
TRBV24-1	NA	TRBJ1-5	ATSDAGTPNQPQH
TRBV29-1	TRBD2	TRBJ2-3	SVLGGRGADTQY
TRBV27	NA	TRBJ2-2	ASSLQGPRGGELF
TRBV5-1	NA	TRBJ2-3	ASSFGGYTDTQY
TRBV18	TRBD2	TRBJ2-5	ASSPWTSGGSETQY
TRBV9	TRBD2	TRBJ2-2	ASSAAGTSGGPPNTGELF
TRBV5-1	TRBD1	TRBJ1-4	ASSSNPGTENEKLF
TRBV11-2	TRBD2	TRBJ2-2	ASSPRTSGGIANTGELF
TRBV10-3	TRBD1	TRBJ1-1	AISESGTGVTEAF
TRBV25-1	NA	TRBJ2-3	ASRRTDTDTQY
TRBV19	TRBD2	TRBJ2-1	ASRGTSGGLNEQF
TRBV24-1	NA	TRBJ2-2	ATSDWDTATGELF
TRBV7-2	TRBD1	TRBJ2-5	ASSLGARGETQY
TRBV5-1	TRBD2	TRBJ2-3	ASSLLAGGLGDTQY
TRBV28	NA	TRBJ2-6	ASSQVSGANVLT
TRBV7-9	TRBD1	TRBJ2-7	ASSSRDRGPLEQY